The 25 T cell receptor beta chains listed next were all sequenced from one sample in a study of regulatory T cells in long-lasting Graves disease. Time point given: newly diagnosed GD, antithyroid drugs for less than 3 months. The TCR library was made from RNA extracted from PBMCs. For TCR beta, libraries came from iRepertoire HTBI primers and Arm-PCR of CDR3 regions. TCRdb called the multiplex PCR reads again in MiXCR, with one record for every CDR3 protein. The sample shows 450,000 to 700,000 distinct CDR3 sequences, approximately 13% of them seen only once. The data were also submitted as part of a second study, on T cells in Graves' hyperthyroidism and ophthalmopathy.

This specimen consisted of peripheral blood mononuclear cells (PBMCs), obtained at new diagnosis, from a patient treated with antithyroid drugs. These receptors were taken from a man between 25 and 39 years old with Graves disease.

This clonotype was seen a handful of times. This chain joins TRBV19 and TRBJ2-7; 9 positions agree with TRBD2. Germline lookup yields CDR1 LNHDA and CDR2 SQIVND (reference sequence). The CDR3 spans 17 residues. With V trimmed by 4 bases and J by 2 bases, 12 bases remained unmatched. The CDR3 DNA reads as TGTGCCAGTAGTACCACCGGGACTAGCTTCCTAACCTACGAGCAGTACTTC. It encodes CASSTTGTSFLTYEQYF.

The table lists this clonotype with many counts. The chain uses TRBV28 and TRBJ1-1; possibly TRBD1 for D (5 bases). Between the trimmed V and J ends, which lost 6 bases and 11 bases, there was a span of 16 bases. Germline V CDR1 and CDR2: MDHEN, SYDVKM. This CDR3 region has 12 residues. CDR3 in amino acids: CASREGRDGAFF. Written as DNA, the CDR3 is TGTGCCAGCAGGGAGGGGCGCGATGGGGCTTTCTTT.

Many counts were recorded for this clonotype. V is TRBV27 and J is TRBJ2-5; possible D gene TRBD1, 5 bases. Looked up from germline, CDR1 is MNHEY and CDR2 is SMNVEV (reference sequence). V was cut by 4 bases and J by 2 bases, with 8 bases left in between. The CDR3 extends over 13 amino acids. The CDR3 loop is CASSWAGQETQYF. The CDR3 nucleotides are TGTGCCAGCAGTTGGGCAGGGCAAGAGACCCAGTACTTC.

Ten or more counts support this clonotype. The V call is TRBV3-1, the J call TRBJ2-1, with TRBD1 as a possible D gene (6 bases). V lost 6 bases and J lost 4, with 19 bases in between. The CDR3 covers 16 residues. Germline V gene data show CDR1 as LGHDT and CDR2 as YNNKEL (reference sequence). The CDR3 nucleotides read TGTGCCAGCAGTCATACCGGGACATCTCTATACAATGAGCAGTTCTTC. This sequence encodes CASSHTGTSLYNEQFF.

The table lists this clonotype with many counts. The chain links TRBV7-9 to TRBJ2-4; TRBD2 agrees at 11 bases. CDR3 size: 15 residues. The germline V gene encodes CDR1 SEHNR and CDR2 FQNEAQ (reference sequence). Trimming removed 0 bases from V and 6 bases from J; junction bases left unmatched: 1. The CDR3 coding sequence is TGTGCCAGCAGCTTAGCGGGACTAGCGGCAAACATTCAGTACTTC. This codes for CASSLAGLAANIQYF.

This clonotype came up a few times. This sequence joins TRBV11-2 and TRBJ2-5; D possibly uses TRBD1 or TRBD2 (5 bases each). The V gene's germline CDR1 is SGHAT and CDR2 FQNNGV. Trimming shortened V by 1 base and J by 9 bases, and 15 bases separated the two germline ends. CDR3 length: 14 residues. This CDR3 reads CASSLVRGAWAQYF. The CDR3 DNA sequence: TGTGCCAGCAGCTTAGTAAGGGGAGCATGGGCCCAGTACTTC.

This clonotype showed up many times. The chain recombines TRBV10-2 with TRBJ1-6; 9 bases are shared with TRBD1. The CDR3 has 16 residues. With 1 base clipped from V and 10 bases from J, the junction kept 8 bases outside the gene matches. Germline CDR1 WSHSY, CDR2 SAAADI. In nucleotides, the CDR3 is TGCGCCAGCAGTGAGTTCAGCACAGGGGGCAGGTCACCCCTCCACTTT. Its protein product is CASSEFSTGGRSPLHF.

This clonotype was observed a handful of times. The gene calls are TRBV18 and TRBJ2-5; D is possibly TRBD1 or TRBD2 (5 bases each). There are 15 residues in the CDR3. Deletions cut 0 bases from V and 1 base from J, with 9 bases between. The germline gives CDR1 KGHSH, CDR2 LQKENI. The CDR3 DNA follows: TGTGCCAGCTCACCACCAATGGGGGTCCAAGAGACCCAGTACTTC. This sequence encodes CASSPPMGVQETQYF.

The sample holds many counts of this clonotype. The CDR3 loop reads CASSLGGAGNLYEQYF. CDR3 nucleotides: TGCGCCAGCAGCTTGGGGGGGGCGGGAAACCTCTACGAGCAGTACTTC. The chain uses TRBV5-1 and TRBJ2-7; D may be TRBD1 or TRBD2 (6 bases each). Trimming stripped 0 bases from V and 3 bases from J, with 16 bases between. The CDR3 is made up of 16 amino acids. Germline V CDR1 and CDR2: SGHRS, YFSETQ.

This clonotype was recorded many times. This sequence joins TRBV5-1 and TRBJ1-4; 7 bases fit TRBD1. CDR3 length: 15 amino acids. The germline V gene has CDR1 SGHRS and CDR2 YFSETQ. Trimming removed 4 bases from V and 4 bases from J; junction bases left unmatched: 7. The CDR3 spells CASSRNRGHNEKLFF. As DNA, the CDR3 is TGCGCCAGCAGCAGGAACAGGGGACATAATGAAAAACTGTTTTTT.

The V call is TRBV6-2 or TRBV6-3, the J call TRBJ2-5, with D perhaps matching TRBD1 (6 bases). CDR1 MNHEY and CDR2 SVGEGT come from the germline V gene. Trimming stripped 7 bases from V and 2 bases from J, with 17 bases between. This CDR3 is 15 amino acids long. For the CDR3, the DNA is TGTGCCAGCAACCCACAGGGAAGTGGGCAAGAGACCCAGTACTTC. Translated: CASNPQGSGQETQYF.

This clonotype was picked up many times. The J gene is TRBJ2-1, the V gene TRBV5-1, with 10 bases lining up with TRBD2. Looked up from germline, CDR1 is SGHRS and CDR2 is YFSETQ. The J segment lost 7 bases and the V segment lost 5 bases, leaving 33 bases of the junction unmatched. This CDR3 comprises 23 residues. CDR3 sequence reads: CASRTLGTGNPLAGVRKGNEQFF. Here the CDR3 DNA reads TGCGCCAGCAGAACCCTAGGGACAGGAAACCCTCTAGCGGGGGTAAGGAAGGGGAATGAGCAGTTCTTC.

The sample holds many counts of this clonotype. This chain uses TRBV7-3 with TRBJ2-1; 7 nucleotides agree with TRBD1. Trimming took 5 bases from V and 1 from J; bases not matched to a gene: 5. The germline CDR1 and CDR2 sequences are SGHTA and FQGTGA. This CDR3 region has 15 residues. CDR3 region: CASSLSGQSYNEQFF. CDR3 in DNA: TGTGCCAGCAGCCTCTCGGGACAGTCCTACAATGAGCAGTTCTTC.

This clonotype was observed at least ten times. V and J are TRBV27 and TRBJ2-7; 10 positions agree with TRBD2. The germline gives CDR1 MNHEY, CDR2 SMNVEV (reference sequence). The V and J ends lost 5 bases and 4 bases, in that order; junction bases with no gene match: 11. The CDR3 is 16 residues long. The CDR3 coding sequence is TGTGCCAGCAGTCCGCGACTAGCGGGTGGGTGGTACGAGCAGTACTTC. Amino acid sequence: CASSPRLAGGWYEQYF.

This clonotype was seen repeatedly, ten times or more. V and J are TRBV9 and TRBJ2-7; tentatively, D is TRBD1 or TRBD2 (5 bases each). Germline V gene data show CDR1 as SGDLS and CDR2 as YYNGEE. This CDR3 is built from 14 residues. V was trimmed by 3 bases and J by 3 bases, leaving 13 bases between them. The CDR3 nucleotides read TGTGCCAGCAGCGCCCGGGACGCCTTCTACGAGCAGTACTTC. This codes for CASSARDAFYEQYF.

This clonotype was seen at least ten times. The chain uses TRBV20-1 and TRBJ2-7; D may be TRBD2 (6 bases). Looked up from germline, CDR1 is DFQATT and CDR2 is SNEGSKA (reference sequence). The CDR3 contains 15 residues. Trimming took 0 bases from V and 5 from J, leaving 17 bases between them. CDR3 coding DNA: TGCAGTGCTAGAGATCCCCGCCGCGGAGGGGACGAGCAGTACTTC. Its translation is CSARDPRRGGDEQYF.

Of note for this clonotype: At one of its ends the junction is not consistent with the germline gene, which may arise from a read error. V gene TRBV5-1 combines with J gene TRBJ1-6; 7 positions match TRBD1. The V gene's germline CDR1 is SGHRS and CDR2 YFSETQ. The CDR3 runs 15 residues. The CDR3 coding sequence is TGCGCCAGCAGCTTGGCAGGGACAGAGTTTTCACCCCTCGACTTT. Amino acid sequence: CASSLAGTEFSPLDF.

This clonotype was counted ten times or more. This chain connects TRBV2 to TRBJ1-1; D possibly corresponds to TRBD1 (5 bases). Germline V CDR1 and CDR2: SNHLY, FYNNEI. V lost 7 bases to trimming and J lost 7 bases, with 16 bases between them. The CDR3 loop spans 13 amino acids. CDR3 sequence reads: CASTQGTGGEAFF. The DNA for the CDR3 is TGTGCCAGCACGCAGGGCACAGGAGGTGAAGCTTTCTTT.

This clonotype was counted ten times or more. The chain combines TRBV5-1 with TRBJ2-3; TRBD1 matches 9 bases. This CDR3 spans 14 amino acids. Trimming took 7 bases from V and 4 from J; bases not matched to a gene: 7. CDR1 is SGHRS, CDR2 YFSETQ, per germline. CDR3 in amino acids: CASYSTGGADTQYF. The CDR3 bases are TGCGCCAGCTACTCGACAGGGGGGGCAGATACGCAGTATTTT.

This clonotype was seen ten or more times. This rearrangement joins TRBV6-1 to TRBJ2-5; 7 bases agree with TRBD1. The ends lost 2 bases at V and 5 bases at J; junction bases unmatched: 8. Germline values: CDR1 MNHNS, CDR2 SASEGT. CDR3 length: 15 amino acids. CDR3 sequence reads: CASSEPTGWRETQYF. Here the CDR3 DNA reads TGTGCCAGCAGTGAACCGACAGGGTGGCGGGAGACCCAGTACTTC.

This clonotype appeared many times. The rearrangement links TRBV27 to TRBJ2-1; 7 positions agree with TRBD2. Germline V gene data show CDR1 as MNHEY and CDR2 as SMNVEV (reference sequence). Trimming cost V 7 bases and J 3 bases; bases outside gene matches: 9. CDR3 size: 15 residues. The CDR3 loop is CASTPYGTNYNEQFF. CDR3 nucleotides: TGTGCCAGCACTCCCTATGGGACTAACTACAATGAGCAGTTCTTC.

This clonotype came up many times. The gene calls are TRBV24-1 and TRBJ2-5; 7 bases align to TRBD1. The CDR3 runs 14 residues. V lost 3 bases and J lost 2; bases outside the gene matches: 2. Per germline, CDR1 KGHDR and CDR2 SFDVKD. The CDR3 bases are TGTGCCACCAGTGATAGGACAGGACAAGAGACCCAGTACTTC. It is translated as CATSDRTGQETQYF.

A word on this clonotype: A read error may be the cause here, since a much bigger clone is one base away. The chain uses TRBV7-2 and TRBJ2-2; D might be TRBD2 (6 bases). The CDR3 has 13 amino acids. Germline CDR1 reads SGHTA; CDR2 reads FQGNSA. CDR3 DNA: TGTGCCAGCAGCTTCGGAGAGAACGGGGGGCTGTTTTTT. It codes for CASSFGENGGLFF.

This rearrangement joins TRBV4-1 to TRBJ2-5; TRBD1 matches 7 bases. The CDR3 is 15 amino acids. V trimming: 2 bases; J trimming: 4 bases; junction bases outside the gene matches: 7. Germline V gives CDR1 MGHRA, CDR2 YSYEKL. This CDR3 reads CASSQIDRAGETQYF. Written as DNA, the CDR3 is TGCGCCAGCAGCCAAATTGACAGGGCGGGAGAGACCCAGTACTTC.

J is TRBJ2-1 and V is TRBV3-1; 9 nucleotides line up with TRBD2. Germline trimming cut 1 base from V and 5 bases from J; bases unmatched to any gene: 6. The CDR3 runs to 16 residues. Germline V CDR1 and CDR2: LGHDT, YNNKEL (reference sequence). The CDR3 loop is CASSQVAGADHNEQFF. The DNA of the CDR3 is TGTGCCAGCAGCCAAGTAGCGGGAGCGGACCACAATGAGCAGTTCTTC.